This TCR beta chain came from a study of PD-L1 blockade in urothelial cancer. Study-wide context: Once treatment had started, blood was analyzed at 3 weeks (second dose) and again at 6 weeks. When blood samples were assessed, the median T cell count was around 150,000.

CDR1 and CDR2 (germline): SGHTA, FQGNSA. The CDR3 loop spans 13 amino acids. Trimming cost V 5 bases and J 11 bases, with 18 bases left between them. Time point denoted: pretreatment peripheral blood. There were between 1 and 8 samples from each patient, taken pretreatment and on-treatment. Measured with immunoSEQ multiplex PCR; TCRdb has only the in-frame clones, and not every one. The repertoire includes around 130,000 clones, about 81% of them detected once, and roughly 3.5% sits in the top ten. Sequencing used PBMCs, obtained around atezolizumab (anti-PD-L1) treatment. The receptor comes from a man aged 50-60 years with urothelial cancer. The rearrangement links TRBV7-2 to TRBJ1-1; a possible D gene is TRBD1 (6 bases). Here the CDR3 reads CASSPRRTEDAFF. The CDR3 DNA sequence: TGTGCCAGCAGCCCCAGAAGGACAGAGGATGCTTTCTTT. Together with reference TRBV7-2 and TRBJ1-1, the CDR3 gives the full variable domain: GAGVSQSPSNKVTEKGKDVELRCDPISGHTALYWYRQSLGQGLEFLIYFQGNSAPDKSGLPSDRFSAERTGGSVSTLTIQRTQQEDSAVYLCASSPRRTEDAFFGQGTRLTVV.